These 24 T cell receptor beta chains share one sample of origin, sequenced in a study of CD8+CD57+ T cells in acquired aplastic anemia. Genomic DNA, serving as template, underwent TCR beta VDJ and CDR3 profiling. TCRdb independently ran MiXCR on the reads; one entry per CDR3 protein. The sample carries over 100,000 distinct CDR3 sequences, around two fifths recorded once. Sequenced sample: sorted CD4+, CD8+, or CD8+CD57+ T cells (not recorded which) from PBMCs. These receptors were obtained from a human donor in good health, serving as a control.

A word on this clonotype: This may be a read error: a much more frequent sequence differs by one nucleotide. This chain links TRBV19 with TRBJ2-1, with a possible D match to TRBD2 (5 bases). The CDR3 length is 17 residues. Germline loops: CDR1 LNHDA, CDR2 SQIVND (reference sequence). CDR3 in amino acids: CASSTRRGATDYSEQFF. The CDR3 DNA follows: TGTGCCAGTAGTACCCGCCGGGGTGCGACCGACTACAGTGAGCAGTTCTTC.

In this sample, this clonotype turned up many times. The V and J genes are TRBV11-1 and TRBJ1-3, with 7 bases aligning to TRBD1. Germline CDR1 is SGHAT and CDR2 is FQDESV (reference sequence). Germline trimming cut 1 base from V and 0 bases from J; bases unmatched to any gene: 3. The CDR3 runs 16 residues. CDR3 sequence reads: CASSLEGTVSGNTIYF. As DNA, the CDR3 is TGTGCCAGCAGCTTAGAAGGGACAGTCTCTGGAAACACCATATATTTT.

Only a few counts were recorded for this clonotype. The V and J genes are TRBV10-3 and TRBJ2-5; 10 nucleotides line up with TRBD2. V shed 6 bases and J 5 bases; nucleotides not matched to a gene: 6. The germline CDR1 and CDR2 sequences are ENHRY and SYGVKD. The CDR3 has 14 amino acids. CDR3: CAIRRAGGLETQYF. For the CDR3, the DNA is TGTGCCATCAGGAGAGCGGGGGGGCTGGAGACCCAGTACTTC.

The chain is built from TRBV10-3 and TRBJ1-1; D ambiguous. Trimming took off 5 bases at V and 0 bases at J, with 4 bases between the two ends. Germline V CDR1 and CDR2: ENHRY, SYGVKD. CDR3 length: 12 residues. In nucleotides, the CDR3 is TGTGCCATCAGTCCAATGAACACTGAAGCTTTCTTT. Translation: CAISPMNTEAFF.

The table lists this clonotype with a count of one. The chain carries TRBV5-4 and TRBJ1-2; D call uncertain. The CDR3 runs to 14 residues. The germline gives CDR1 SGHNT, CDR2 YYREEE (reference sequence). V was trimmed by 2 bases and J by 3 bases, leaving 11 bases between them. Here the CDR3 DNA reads TGTGCCAGCAGCTTATCCGGGTCCGACTATGGCTACACCTTC. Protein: CASSLSGSDYGYTF.

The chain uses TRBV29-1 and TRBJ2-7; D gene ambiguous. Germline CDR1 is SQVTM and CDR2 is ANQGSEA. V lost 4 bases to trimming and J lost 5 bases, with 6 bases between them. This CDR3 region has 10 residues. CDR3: CSVVTDEQYF. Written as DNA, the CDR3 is TGCAGCGTTGTAACCGACGAGCAGTACTTC.

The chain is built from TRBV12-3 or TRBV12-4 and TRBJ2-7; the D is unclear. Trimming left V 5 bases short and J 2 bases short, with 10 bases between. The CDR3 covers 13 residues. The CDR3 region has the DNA TGTGCCAGCAGTGTTTCGAGTACCTACGAGCAGTACTTC. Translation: CASSVSSTYEQYF.

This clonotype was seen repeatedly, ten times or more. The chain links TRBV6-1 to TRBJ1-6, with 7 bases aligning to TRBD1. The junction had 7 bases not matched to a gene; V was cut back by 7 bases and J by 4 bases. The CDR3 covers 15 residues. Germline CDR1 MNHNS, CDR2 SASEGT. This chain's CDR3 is CASTSLTGYNSPLHF. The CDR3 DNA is TGTGCCAGCACCTCCCTGACAGGGTATAATTCACCCCTCCACTTT.

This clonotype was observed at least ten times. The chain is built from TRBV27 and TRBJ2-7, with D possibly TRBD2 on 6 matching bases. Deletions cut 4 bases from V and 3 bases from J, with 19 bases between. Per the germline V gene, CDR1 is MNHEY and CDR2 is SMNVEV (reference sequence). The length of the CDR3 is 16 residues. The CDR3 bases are TGTGCCAGCAGTTACTCAGGCGGGGTTGGGGGCTACGAGCAGTACTTC. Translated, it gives CASSYSGGVGGYEQYF.

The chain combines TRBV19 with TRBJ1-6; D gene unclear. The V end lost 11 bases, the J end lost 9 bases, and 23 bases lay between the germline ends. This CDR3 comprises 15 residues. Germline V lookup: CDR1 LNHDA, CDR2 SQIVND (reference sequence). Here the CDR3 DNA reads TGTGCCGTCAGTAAGAGCGGGCCCGATAGTTCACCCCTCCACTTT. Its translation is CAVSKSGPDSSPLHF.

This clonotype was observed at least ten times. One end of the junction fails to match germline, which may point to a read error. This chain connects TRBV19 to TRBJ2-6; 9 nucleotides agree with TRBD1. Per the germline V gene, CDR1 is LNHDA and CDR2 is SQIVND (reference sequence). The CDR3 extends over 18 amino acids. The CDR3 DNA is TGTGCCAGTAGTCTAGAGACAGGGGGGGGCTCTGGGGCCAACGTCCTGACTTTC. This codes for CASSLETGGGSGANVLTF.

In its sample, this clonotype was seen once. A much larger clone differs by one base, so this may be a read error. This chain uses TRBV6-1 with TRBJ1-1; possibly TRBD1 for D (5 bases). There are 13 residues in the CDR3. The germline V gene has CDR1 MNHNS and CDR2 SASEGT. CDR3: CASRGRLNTGAFF. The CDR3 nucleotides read TGTGCCAGCAGGGGACGGCTGAACACTGGAGCTTTCTTT.

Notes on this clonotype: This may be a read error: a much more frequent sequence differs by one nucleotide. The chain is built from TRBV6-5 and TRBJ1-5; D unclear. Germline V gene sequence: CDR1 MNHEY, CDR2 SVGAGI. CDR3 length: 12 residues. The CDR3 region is CASSYGDQPQRF. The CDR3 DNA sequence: TGTGCCAGCAGTTACGGGGATCAGCCCCAGCGTTTT.

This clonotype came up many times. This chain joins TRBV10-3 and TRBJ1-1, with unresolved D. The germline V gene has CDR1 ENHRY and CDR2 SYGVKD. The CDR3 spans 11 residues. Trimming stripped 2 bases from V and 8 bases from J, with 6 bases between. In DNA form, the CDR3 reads TGTGCCATCAGTGAGCTGTTAGAAGCTTTCTTT. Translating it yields CAISELLEAFF.

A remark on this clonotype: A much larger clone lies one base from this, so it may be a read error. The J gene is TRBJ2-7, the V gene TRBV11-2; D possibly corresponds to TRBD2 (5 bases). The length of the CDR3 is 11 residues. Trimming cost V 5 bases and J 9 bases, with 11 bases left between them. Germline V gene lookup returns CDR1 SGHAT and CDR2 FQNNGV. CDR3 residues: CASSDEGGQYF. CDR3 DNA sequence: TGTGCCAGCAGCGACGAAGGAGGGCAGTACTTC.

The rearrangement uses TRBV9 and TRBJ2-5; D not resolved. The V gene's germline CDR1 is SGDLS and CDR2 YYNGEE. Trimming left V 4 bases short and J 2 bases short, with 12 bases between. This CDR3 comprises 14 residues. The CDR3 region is CASSPSVGQETQYF. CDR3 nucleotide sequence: TGTGCCAGCAGCCCCTCCGTGGGGCAAGAGACCCAGTACTTC.

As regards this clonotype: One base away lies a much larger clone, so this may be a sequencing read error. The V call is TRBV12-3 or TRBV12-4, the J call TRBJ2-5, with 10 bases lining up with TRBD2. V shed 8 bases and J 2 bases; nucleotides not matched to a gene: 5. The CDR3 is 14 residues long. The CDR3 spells CASGISGGQETQYF. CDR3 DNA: TGTGCCAGCGGGATTAGCGGGGGGCAAGAGACCCAGTACTTC.

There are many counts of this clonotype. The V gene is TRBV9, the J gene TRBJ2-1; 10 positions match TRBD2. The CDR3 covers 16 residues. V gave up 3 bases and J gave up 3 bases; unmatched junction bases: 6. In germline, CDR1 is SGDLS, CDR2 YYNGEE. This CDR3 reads CASSAHTSGDYNEQFF. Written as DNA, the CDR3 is TGTGCCAGCAGCGCCCACACTAGCGGGGACTACAATGAGCAGTTCTTC. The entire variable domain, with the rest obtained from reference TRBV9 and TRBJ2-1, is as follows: DSGVTQTPKHLITATGQRVTLRCSPRSGDLSVYWYQQSLDQGLQFLIQYYNGEERAKGNILERFSAQQFPDLHSELNLSSLELGDSALYFCASSAHTSGDYNEQFFGPGTRLTVL.

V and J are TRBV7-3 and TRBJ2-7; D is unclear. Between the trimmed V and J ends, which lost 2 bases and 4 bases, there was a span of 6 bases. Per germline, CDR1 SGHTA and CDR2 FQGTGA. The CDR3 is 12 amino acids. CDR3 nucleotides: TGTGCCAGCAGCTTATCAGGATACGAGCAGTACTTC. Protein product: CASSLSGYEQYF.

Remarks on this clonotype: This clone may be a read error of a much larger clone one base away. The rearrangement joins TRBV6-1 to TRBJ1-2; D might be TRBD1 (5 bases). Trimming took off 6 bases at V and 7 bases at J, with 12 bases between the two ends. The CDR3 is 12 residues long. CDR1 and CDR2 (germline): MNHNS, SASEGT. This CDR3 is CASRAGRGGYTF. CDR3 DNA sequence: TGTGCCAGCAGAGCAGGGCGGGGTGGCTACACCTTC.

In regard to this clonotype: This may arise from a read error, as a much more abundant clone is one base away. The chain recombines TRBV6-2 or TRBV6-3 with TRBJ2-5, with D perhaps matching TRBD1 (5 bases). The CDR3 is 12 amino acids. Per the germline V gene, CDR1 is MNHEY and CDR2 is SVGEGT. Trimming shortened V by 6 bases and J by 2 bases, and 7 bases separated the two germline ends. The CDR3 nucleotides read TGTGCCAGCAGCCACAGGCAAGAGACCCAGTACTTC. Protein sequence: CASSHRQETQYF.

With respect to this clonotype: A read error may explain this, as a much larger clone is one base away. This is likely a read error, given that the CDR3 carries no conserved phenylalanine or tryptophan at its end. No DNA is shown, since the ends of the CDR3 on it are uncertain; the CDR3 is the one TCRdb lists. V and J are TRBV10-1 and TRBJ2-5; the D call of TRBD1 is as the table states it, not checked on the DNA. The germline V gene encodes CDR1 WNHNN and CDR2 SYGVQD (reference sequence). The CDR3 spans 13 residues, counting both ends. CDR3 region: CASSESPGFEQCL.

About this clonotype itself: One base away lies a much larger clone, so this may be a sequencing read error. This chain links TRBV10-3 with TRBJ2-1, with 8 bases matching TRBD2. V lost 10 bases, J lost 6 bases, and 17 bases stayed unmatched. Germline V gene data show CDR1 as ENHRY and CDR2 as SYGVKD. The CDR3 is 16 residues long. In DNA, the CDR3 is TGTGCCAACACTACCTTAAGAAGCGGGAGAGGCAATGAGCAGTTCTTC. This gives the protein CANTTLRSGRGNEQFF.

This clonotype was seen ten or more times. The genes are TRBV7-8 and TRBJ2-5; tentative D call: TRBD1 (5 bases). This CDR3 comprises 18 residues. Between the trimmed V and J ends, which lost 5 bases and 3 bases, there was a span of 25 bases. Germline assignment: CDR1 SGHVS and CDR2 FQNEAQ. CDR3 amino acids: CASSPAGSLTDPEETQYF. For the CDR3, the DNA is TGTGCCAGCAGCCCAGCTGGTAGTCTGACAGATCCTGAAGAGACCCAGTACTTC.